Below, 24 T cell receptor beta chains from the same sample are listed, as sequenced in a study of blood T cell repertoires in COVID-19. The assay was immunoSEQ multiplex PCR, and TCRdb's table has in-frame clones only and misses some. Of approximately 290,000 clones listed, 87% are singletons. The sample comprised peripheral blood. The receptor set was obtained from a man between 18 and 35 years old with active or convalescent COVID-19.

CDR3 sequence: CATSREILTGQPQHF. The CDR3 bases are TGTGCCACCAGCAGAGAGATATTGACGGGGCAGCCCCAGCATTTT. This rearrangement joins TRBV15 to TRBJ1-5; D remains ambiguous. Germline loops: CDR1 LNHNV, CDR2 YYDKDF (reference sequence). The germline V and J ends were trimmed by 0 bases and 7 bases, with 13 bases remaining between them. This CDR3 is 15 amino acids long.

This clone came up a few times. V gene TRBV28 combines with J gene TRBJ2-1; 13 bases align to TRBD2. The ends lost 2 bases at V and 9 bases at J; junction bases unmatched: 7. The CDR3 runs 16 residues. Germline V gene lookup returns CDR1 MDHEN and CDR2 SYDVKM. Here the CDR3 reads CASSLGTSGRVGEQFF. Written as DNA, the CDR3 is TGTGCCAGCAGTTTAGGAACTAGCGGGAGGGTGGGTGAGCAGTTCTTC.

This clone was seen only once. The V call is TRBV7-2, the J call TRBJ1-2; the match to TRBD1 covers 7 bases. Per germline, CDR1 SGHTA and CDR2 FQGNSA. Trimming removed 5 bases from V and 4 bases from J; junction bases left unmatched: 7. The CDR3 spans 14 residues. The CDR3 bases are TGTGCCAGCAGCGCCTCCGGGACAGTCTATGGCTACACCTTC. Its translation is CASSASGTVYGYTF.

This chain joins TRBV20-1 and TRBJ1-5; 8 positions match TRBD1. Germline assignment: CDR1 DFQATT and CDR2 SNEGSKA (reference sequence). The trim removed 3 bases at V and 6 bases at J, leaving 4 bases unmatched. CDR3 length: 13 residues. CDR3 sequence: CSASITGGQPQHF. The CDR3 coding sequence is TGCAGTGCTAGTATAACAGGGGGTCAGCCCCAGCATTTT.

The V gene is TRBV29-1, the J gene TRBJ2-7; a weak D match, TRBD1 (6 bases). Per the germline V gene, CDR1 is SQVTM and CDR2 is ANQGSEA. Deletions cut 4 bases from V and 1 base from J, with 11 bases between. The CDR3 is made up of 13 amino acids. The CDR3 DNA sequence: TGCAGCGTTGTCCAGGGGTCATCCTACGAGCAGTACTTC. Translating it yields CSVVQGSSYEQYF.

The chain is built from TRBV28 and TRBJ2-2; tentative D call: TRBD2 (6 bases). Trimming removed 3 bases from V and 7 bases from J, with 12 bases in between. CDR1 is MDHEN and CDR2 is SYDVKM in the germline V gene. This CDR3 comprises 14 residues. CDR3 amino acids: CASSFELAVGELFF. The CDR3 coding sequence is TGTGCCAGCAGTTTTGAACTAGCCGTCGGGGAGCTGTTTTTT.

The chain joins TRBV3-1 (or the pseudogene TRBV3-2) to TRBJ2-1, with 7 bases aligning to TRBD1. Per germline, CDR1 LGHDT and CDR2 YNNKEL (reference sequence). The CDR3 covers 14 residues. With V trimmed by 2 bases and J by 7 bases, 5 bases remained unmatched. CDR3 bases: TGTGCCAGCAGCCAACAATCGACAGGGAATGAGCAGTTCTTC. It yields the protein CASSQQSTGNEQFF.

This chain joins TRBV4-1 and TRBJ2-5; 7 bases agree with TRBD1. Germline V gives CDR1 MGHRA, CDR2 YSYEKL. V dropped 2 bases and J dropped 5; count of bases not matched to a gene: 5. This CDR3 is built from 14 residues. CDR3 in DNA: TGCGCCAGCAGCCAAACCGTCAGGGGGGAGACCCAGTACTTC. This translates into CASSQTVRGETQYF.

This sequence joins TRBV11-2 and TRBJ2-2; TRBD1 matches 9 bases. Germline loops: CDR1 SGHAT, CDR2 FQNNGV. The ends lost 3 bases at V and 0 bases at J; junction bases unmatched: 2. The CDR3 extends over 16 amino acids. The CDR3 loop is CASSLYRGPNTGELFF. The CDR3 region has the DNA TGTGCCAGCAGCTTGTACAGGGGGCCGAACACCGGGGAGCTGTTTTTT.

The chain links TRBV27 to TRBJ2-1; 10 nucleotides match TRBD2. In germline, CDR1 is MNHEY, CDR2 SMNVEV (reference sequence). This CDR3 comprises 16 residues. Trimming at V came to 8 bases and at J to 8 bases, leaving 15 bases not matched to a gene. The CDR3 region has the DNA TGTGCCAGCCGACCGATCCTAGCGGGAGTTTGGGATGAGCAGTTCTTC. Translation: CASRPILAGVWDEQFF.

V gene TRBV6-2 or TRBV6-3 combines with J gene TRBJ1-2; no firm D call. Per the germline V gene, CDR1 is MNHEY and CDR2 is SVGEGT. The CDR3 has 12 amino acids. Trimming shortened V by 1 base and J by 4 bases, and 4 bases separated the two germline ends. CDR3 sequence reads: CASSYLAYGYTF. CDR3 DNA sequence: TGTGCCAGCAGTTACTTGGCCTATGGCTACACCTTC.

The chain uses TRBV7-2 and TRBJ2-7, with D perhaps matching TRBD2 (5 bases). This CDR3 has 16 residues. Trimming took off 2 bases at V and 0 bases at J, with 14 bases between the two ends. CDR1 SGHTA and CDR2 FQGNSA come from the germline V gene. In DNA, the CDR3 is TGTGCCAGCAGCTTAACCCTCACGGGGAGCTCCTACGAGCAGTACTTC. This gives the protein CASSLTLTGSSYEQYF.

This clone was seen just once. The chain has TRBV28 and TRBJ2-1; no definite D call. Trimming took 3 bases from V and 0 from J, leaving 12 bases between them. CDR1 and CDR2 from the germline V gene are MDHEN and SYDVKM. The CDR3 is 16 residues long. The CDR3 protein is CASSFITDSSYNEQFF. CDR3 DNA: TGTGCCAGCAGTTTTATCACAGATTCCTCCTACAATGAGCAGTTCTTC. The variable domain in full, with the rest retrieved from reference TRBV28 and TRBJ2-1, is DVKVTQSSRYLVKRTGEKVFLECVQDMDHENMFWYRQDPGLGLRLIYFSYDVKMKEKGDIPEGYSVSREKKERFSLILESASTNQTSMYLCASSFITDSSYNEQFFGPGTRLTVL.

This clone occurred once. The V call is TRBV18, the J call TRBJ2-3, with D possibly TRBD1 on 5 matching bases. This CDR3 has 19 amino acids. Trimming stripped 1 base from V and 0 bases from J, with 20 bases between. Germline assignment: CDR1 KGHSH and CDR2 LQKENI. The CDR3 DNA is TGTGCCAGCTCACCACAGGGGCCCCTAATGTCATCTAGCACAGATACGCAGTATTTT. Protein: CASSPQGPLMSSSTDTQYF.

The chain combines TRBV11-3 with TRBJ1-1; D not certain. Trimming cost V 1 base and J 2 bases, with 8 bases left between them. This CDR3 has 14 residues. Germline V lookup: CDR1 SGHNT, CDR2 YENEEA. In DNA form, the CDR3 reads TGTGCCAGCAGCTTAGGAGGTCCTAACACTGAAGCTTTCTTT. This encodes CASSLGGPNTEAFF.

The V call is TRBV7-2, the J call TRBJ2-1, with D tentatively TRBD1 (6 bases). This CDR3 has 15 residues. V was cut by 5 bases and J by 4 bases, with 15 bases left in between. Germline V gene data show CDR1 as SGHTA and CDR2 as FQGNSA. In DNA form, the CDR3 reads TGTGCCAGCAGCCAGAATTCGGACAGTTACAATGAGCAGTTCTTC. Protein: CASSQNSDSYNEQFF.

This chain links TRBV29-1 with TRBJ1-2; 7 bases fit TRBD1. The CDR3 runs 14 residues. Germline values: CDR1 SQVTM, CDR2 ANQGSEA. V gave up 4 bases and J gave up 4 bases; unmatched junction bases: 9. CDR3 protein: CSVGTGDSLYGYTF. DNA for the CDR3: TGCAGCGTTGGAACCGGGGACAGCCTCTATGGCTACACCTTC.

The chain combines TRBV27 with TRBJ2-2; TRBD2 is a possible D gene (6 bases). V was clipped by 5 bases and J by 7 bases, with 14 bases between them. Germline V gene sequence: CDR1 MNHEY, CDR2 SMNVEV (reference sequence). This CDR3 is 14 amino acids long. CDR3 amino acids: CASSHRLVGGELFF. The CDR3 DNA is TGTGCCAGCAGTCACCGACTAGTCGGCGGGGAGCTGTTTTTT.

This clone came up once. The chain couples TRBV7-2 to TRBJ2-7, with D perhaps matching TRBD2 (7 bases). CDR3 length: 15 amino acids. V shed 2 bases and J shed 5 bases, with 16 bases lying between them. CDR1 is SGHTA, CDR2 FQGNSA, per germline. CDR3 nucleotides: TGTGCCAGCAGCTTAAGGTTCCGGGGGGCCGACGAGCAGTACTTC. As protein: CASSLRFRGADEQYF.

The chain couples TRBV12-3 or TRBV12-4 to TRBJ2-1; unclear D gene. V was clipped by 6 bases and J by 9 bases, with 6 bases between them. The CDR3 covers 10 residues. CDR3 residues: CASSSTEQFF. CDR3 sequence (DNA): TGTGCCAGCAGCAGTACTGAGCAGTTCTTC.

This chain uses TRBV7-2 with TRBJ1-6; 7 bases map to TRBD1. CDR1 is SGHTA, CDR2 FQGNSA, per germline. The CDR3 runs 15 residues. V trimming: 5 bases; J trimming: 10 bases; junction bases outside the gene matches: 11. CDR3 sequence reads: CASSPVQGMRSPLHF. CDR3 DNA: TGTGCCAGCAGCCCGGTACAGGGGATGAGGTCACCCCTCCACTTT.

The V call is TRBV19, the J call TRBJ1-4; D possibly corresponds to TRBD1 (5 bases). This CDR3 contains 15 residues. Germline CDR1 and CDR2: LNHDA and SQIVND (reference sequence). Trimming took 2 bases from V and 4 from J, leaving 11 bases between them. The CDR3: CASSINGGYNEKLFF. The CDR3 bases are TGTGCCAGTAGTATAAACGGGGGATATAATGAAAAACTGTTTTTT.

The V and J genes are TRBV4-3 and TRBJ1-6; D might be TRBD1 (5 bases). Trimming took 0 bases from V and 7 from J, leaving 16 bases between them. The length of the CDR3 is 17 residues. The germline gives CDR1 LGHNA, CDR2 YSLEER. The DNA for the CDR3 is TGCGCCAGCAGCCAAGAACCCCCCAGGGCGGGGAATTCACCCCTCCACTTT. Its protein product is CASSQEPPRAGNSPLHF.

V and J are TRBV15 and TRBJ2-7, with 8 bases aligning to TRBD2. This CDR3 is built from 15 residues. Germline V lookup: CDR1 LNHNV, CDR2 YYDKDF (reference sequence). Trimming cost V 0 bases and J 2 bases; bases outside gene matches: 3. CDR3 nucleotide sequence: TGTGCCACCAGCAGAGATAGTAGCGGGGCCTACGAGCAGTACTTC. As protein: CATSRDSSGAYEQYF.